One sample yielded the 31 T cell receptor beta chains listed below, sequenced in a study of T cell repertoires in cytomegalovirus infection. TCRdb reprocessed the reads via MiXCR and lists one record per CDR3 protein. In the table there are 100,000 to 150,000 distinct CDR3 sequences, 32% of which are singletons. These receptors lack a known antigen. The sequencing used CD8+ T cells from cultured PBMCs, collected from culture after CMV antigen stimulation. The receptors here all came from a human donor in good health (CMV status not recorded). Some clones in this sample may be carry-over from other donors' samples.

The chain links TRBV7-2 to TRBJ2-7; D possibly corresponds to TRBD1 (5 bases). The CDR3 loop spans 15 amino acids. V lost 3 bases and J 4 bases, leaving 16 bases between the germline ends. Germline assignment: CDR1 SGHTA and CDR2 FQGNSA. This CDR3 reads CASSFSIDRKYEQYF. The CDR3 DNA is TGTGCCAGCAGCTTTTCGATTGACAGAAAATACGAGCAGTACTTC.

As concerns this clonotype: A much bigger clone sits one base away, suggesting this may be a read error. This CDR3 fails to terminate in the conserved phenylalanine or tryptophan, so it likely reflects a read error. The chain employs TRBV7-8 and TRBJ2-5; D remains ambiguous. This CDR3 is 13 amino acids long. Between the trimmed V and J ends, which lost 1 base and 2 bases, there was a span of 5 bases. Germline CDR1 is SGHVS and CDR2 is FQNEAQ. The CDR3 here is CASSLEGQETQYS. CDR3 bases: TGTGCCAGCAGCTTAGAAGGGCAAGAGACCCAGTACTCC.

The chain carries TRBV7-2 and TRBJ2-7; no clear D gene. This CDR3 comprises 11 residues. The V gene lost 1 base and the J gene lost 9 bases, with 7 bases spanning the gap. The V gene's germline CDR1 is SGHTA and CDR2 FQGNSA. DNA of the CDR3: TGTGCCAGCAGCTTAGGGAGATGGCAGTACTTC. This encodes CASSLGRWQYF.

This clonotype was recorded a few times. The CDR3 sequence is CSARVPGGENSPLHF. CDR3 DNA: TGCAGTGCTAGAGTCCCTGGGGGTGAGAATTCACCCCTCCACTTT. The chain links TRBV20-1 to TRBJ1-6; D might be TRBD1 (5 bases). Germline V gives CDR1 DFQATT, CDR2 SNEGSKA (reference sequence). This CDR3 region has 15 residues. V was shortened by 1 base and J by 7 bases, with 14 bases between the two germline ends.

The chain links TRBV27 to TRBJ2-1; no clear D gene. V lost 6 bases to trimming and J lost 8 bases, with 8 bases between them. The CDR3 runs to 11 residues. Germline V CDR1 and CDR2: MNHEY, SMNVEV (reference sequence). The CDR3 DNA follows: TGTGCCAGCAGCGACCTGGATGAGCAGTTCTTC. Protein: CASSDLDEQFF.

This clonotype showed up just a few times. J is TRBJ1-4 and V is TRBV11-2; D call uncertain. CDR1 SGHAT and CDR2 FQNNGV come from the germline V gene. The CDR3 is 17 amino acids. Trimming took off 4 bases at V and 0 bases at J, with 15 bases between the two ends. CDR3 coding DNA: TGTGCCAGCAGCTCAAGCCGAGGATTTACAACTAATGAAAAACTGTTTTTT. Protein: CASSSSRGFTTNEKLFF.

This clonotype was seen repeatedly, ten times or more. The gene calls are TRBV24-1 and TRBJ2-7; either TRBD1 or TRBD2 may supply D (5 bases each). Looked up from germline, CDR1 is KGHDR and CDR2 is SFDVKD. With 4 bases removed from V and 2 bases from J, the gap between germline ends came to 8 bases. The CDR3 loop spans 13 amino acids. The CDR3 sequence: CATSEGTAYEQYF. As DNA, the CDR3 is TGTGCCACCAGTGAGGGGACGGCCTACGAGCAGTACTTC.

The V call is TRBV19, the J call TRBJ2-2, with D perhaps being TRBD1 or TRBD2 (5 bases each). V was cut by 5 bases and J by 3 bases, with 16 bases left in between. CDR3 length: 16 residues. Per germline, CDR1 LNHDA and CDR2 SQIVND (reference sequence). CDR3 residues: CASSEVRAADTGELFF. The DNA for the CDR3 is TGTGCCAGTAGTGAGGTCAGGGCAGCGGACACCGGGGAGCTGTTTTTT.

This clonotype came up a few times. The gene calls are TRBV11-3 and TRBJ2-1; 10 bases map to TRBD2. The CDR3 totals 14 residues. Per germline, CDR1 SGHNT and CDR2 YENEEA. V was pared by 5 bases and J by 6 bases, with 4 bases of the junction left unmatched. The CDR3 protein is CASSPGLARNEQFF. As DNA, the CDR3 is TGTGCCAGCAGCCCGGGACTAGCGCGCAATGAGCAGTTCTTC.

This clonotype was counted at least ten times. This chain joins TRBV11-2 and TRBJ1-6; 9 bases align to TRBD1. The CDR3 sequence is 15 residues long. CDR1 and CDR2 from the germline V gene are SGHAT and FQNNGV. With 5 bases clipped from V and 6 bases from J, the junction kept 5 bases outside the gene matches. In DNA, the CDR3 is TGTGCCAGCAGCCATGGACAGGGGTTTAATTCACCCCTCCACTTT. Encoded protein: CASSHGQGFNSPLHF.

This clonotype was counted between two and nine times. CDR3 amino acids: CASSSGPGQGKNIQYF. The CDR3 DNA reads TGTGCCAGCAGCTCCGGGCCGGGACAGGGCAAAAACATTCAGTACTTC. V is TRBV11-2 and J is TRBJ2-4, with 9 bases fitting TRBD1. The CDR3 totals 16 residues. Germline lookup yields CDR1 SGHAT and CDR2 FQNNGV. The J segment lost 3 bases and the V segment lost 4 bases, leaving 7 bases of the junction unmatched.

This clonotype was counted many times. The chain recombines TRBV7-2 with TRBJ1-4; D is undetermined. Germline V CDR1 and CDR2: SGHTA, FQGNSA. The CDR3 length is 15 residues. Between the trimmed V and J ends, which lost 4 bases and 2 bases, there was a span of 11 bases. The CDR3 bases are TGTGCCAGCAGCTCGGTGGGAACCACTAATGAAAAACTGTTTTTT. Translation gives CASSSVGTTNEKLFF.

This clonotype was seen ten or more times. The gene calls are TRBV6-2 or TRBV6-3 and TRBJ2-3; TRBD1 is a possible D gene (7 bases). V lost 5 bases to trimming and J lost 1 base, with 19 bases between them. Germline V gene lookup returns CDR1 MNHEY and CDR2 SVGEGT. The CDR3 is made up of 17 amino acids. CDR3 nucleotides: TGTGCCAGCAGTCCTGACAGGGACTGGCGAGGCACAGATACGCAGTATTTT. Translation: CASSPDRDWRGTDTQYF.

The chain employs TRBV27 and TRBJ2-2; no definite D call. Germline CDR1 and CDR2: MNHEY and SMNVEV (reference sequence). V was trimmed by 7 bases and J by 3 bases, leaving 18 bases between them. The CDR3 has 16 residues. CDR3 coding DNA: TGTGCCAGCAATAAATTCCAGGCAGGTGACACCGGGGAGCTGTTTTTT. As protein: CASNKFQAGDTGELFF.

The genes are TRBV2 and TRBJ2-1, with 9 bases that match TRBD2. The V segment lost 6 bases and the J segment 4 bases; nucleotides outside the gene matches: 7. Germline V gene data show CDR1 as SNHLY and CDR2 as FYNNEI. The CDR3 is made up of 15 amino acids. CDR3 sequence reads: CASSQGLAEYNEQFF. CDR3 DNA sequence: TGTGCCAGCAGCCAGGGACTAGCAGAGTACAATGAGCAGTTCTTC.

CDR3 sequence reads: CASSHNTGSPLVNGYTF. CDR3 in DNA: TGTGCCAGCAGCCACAATACAGGGTCCCCTTTAGTTAATGGCTACACCTTC. This sequence joins TRBV13 and TRBJ1-2, with D tentatively TRBD1 (6 bases). Trimming removed 5 bases at V and 6 bases at J, with 25 bases between. Germline loops: CDR1 PRHDT, CDR2 FYEKMQ (reference sequence). The CDR3 loop spans 17 amino acids.

In its sample, this clonotype was seen a few times. The genes are TRBV7-6 and TRBJ2-5; no reliable D call. The CDR3 spans 13 residues. V dropped 3 bases and J dropped 1 base, with 6 bases sitting between them. Germline assignment: CDR1 SGHVS and CDR2 FNYEAQ. The CDR3 DNA follows: TGTGCCAGCAGCTTCCGCCTCCAAGAGACCCAGTACTTC. This gives the protein CASSFRLQETQYF.

Comments on this clonotype: Just one base apart from a much larger clone, this may be a read error. This chain uses TRBV7-6 with TRBJ2-7; D may be TRBD1 (6 bases). CDR1 is SGHVS and CDR2 is FNYEAQ in the germline V gene. This CDR3 region has 15 residues. Trimming shortened V by 1 base and J by 3 bases, and 13 bases separated the two germline ends. The CDR3: CASSLGPTGSYEQYF. The CDR3 DNA follows: TGTGCCAGCAGCTTAGGTCCGACAGGCAGCTACGAGCAGTACTTC.

The chain employs TRBV27 and TRBJ2-6; TRBD1 agrees at 9 bases. Germline loops: CDR1 MNHEY, CDR2 SMNVEV (reference sequence). The CDR3 runs to 19 residues. V shed 1 base and J 1 base; nucleotides not matched to a gene: 8. CDR3 residues: CASSLYPMTGGSGANVLTF. CDR3 DNA: TGTGCCAGCAGTTTATACCCAATGACAGGGGGATCTGGGGCCAACGTCCTGACTTTC.

This clonotype has a handful of counts. The rearrangement joins TRBV28 to TRBJ2-3, with TRBD1 matching 8 bases. With V trimmed by 3 bases and J by 5 bases, 4 bases remained unmatched. The CDR3 has 14 residues. Germline loops: CDR1 MDHEN, CDR2 SYDVKM. CDR3 sequence: CASSFSRGLDTQYF. The CDR3 DNA is TGTGCCAGCAGTTTTAGCAGGGGGCTAGATACGCAGTATTTT.

This clonotype was recorded many times. V usage is TRBV2 and J usage is TRBJ2-1; 9 nucleotides align to TRBD2. Germline V gene lookup returns CDR1 SNHLY and CDR2 FYNNEI. This CDR3 has 16 amino acids. Losses at the gene ends were 2 bases for V and 4 bases for J; bases not matched to a gene: 6. CDR3 amino acids: CASSETAGGPYNEQFF. The CDR3 nucleotides read TGTGCCAGCAGTGAAACCGCGGGGGGGCCTTACAATGAGCAGTTCTTC.

The chain employs TRBV6-1 and TRBJ2-5; D is perhaps TRBD2 (5 bases). The CDR3 consists of 12 residues. Germline assignment: CDR1 MNHNS and CDR2 SASEGT. V was trimmed by 3 bases and J by 4 bases, leaving 6 bases between them. CDR3 nucleotide sequence: TGTGCCAGCAGTGAGGCGGGAGAGACCCAGTACTTC. It specifies CASSEAGETQYF.

The chain is built from TRBV12-3 or TRBV12-4 and TRBJ2-1; 8 positions agree with TRBD2. The V and J ends lost 4 bases and 5 bases, in that order; junction bases with no gene match: 10. The CDR3 sequence is 16 residues long. The CDR3 bases are TGTGCCAGCAGTTATCCAGCGGGGGCTCAAAACAATGAGCAGTTCTTC. It encodes CASSYPAGAQNNEQFF.

This clonotype was detected a few times. V gene TRBV18 combines with J gene TRBJ1-3; TRBD1 might be the D (6 bases). The CDR3 extends over 16 amino acids. V lost 2 bases to trimming and J lost 0 bases, with 11 bases between them. CDR1 KGHSH and CDR2 LQKENI come from the germline V gene. The CDR3 DNA reads as TGTGCCAGCTCACCAGCGGGGGCTTTCTCTGGAAACACCATATATTTT. Translated, it gives CASSPAGAFSGNTIYF.

This clonotype appeared a few times. The V gene is TRBV7-2, the J gene TRBJ1-6; 9 bases are shared with TRBD1. Germline V CDR1 and CDR2: SGHTA, FQGNSA. CDR3 length: 16 residues. V dropped 4 bases and J dropped 5; count of bases not matched to a gene: 6. The CDR3 nucleotides are TGTGCCAGCAGCTCGCGGACAGGGGAAAATAATTCACCCCTCCACTTT. This sequence encodes CASSSRTGENNSPLHF. The full variable domain, completed using reference TRBV7-2 and TRBJ1-6, is GAGVSQSPSNKVTEKGKDVELRCDPISGHTALYWYRQSLGQGLEFLIYFQGNSAPDKSGLPSDRFSAERTGGSVSTLTIQRTQQEDSAVYLCASSSRTGENNSPLHFGNGTRLTVT.

CDR3 nucleotide sequence: TGTGCCAGCAGCTTTAACCGACAGGGAGAGACCCAGTACTTC. Its protein is CASSFNRQGETQYF. This chain uses TRBV7-3 with TRBJ2-5, with TRBD1 matching over 7 bases. CDR1 and CDR2 (germline): SGHTA, FQGTGA. The trim removed 3 bases at V and 4 bases at J, leaving 5 bases unmatched. The CDR3 consists of 14 residues.

V usage is TRBV12-3 or TRBV12-4 and J usage is TRBJ2-7; possible D gene TRBD2, 6 bases. Trimming took 8 bases from V and 4 from J, leaving 9 bases between them. The CDR3 covers 11 residues. CDR3 sequence reads: CASGGYYEQYF. CDR3 bases: TGTGCCAGCGGGGGGTATTACGAGCAGTACTTC.

This clonotype was detected only a few times. The genes are TRBV28 and TRBJ2-2, with D hard to call. CDR1 and CDR2 (germline): MDHEN, SYDVKM. Between the trimmed V and J ends, which lost 7 bases and 5 bases, there was a span of 14 bases. CDR3 size: 14 residues. The CDR3: CASTMNSLTGELFF. The CDR3 DNA reads as TGTGCCAGCACCATGAACAGCCTTACCGGGGAGCTGTTTTTT.

V is TRBV7-4 and J is TRBJ2-1; D is unresolved. The CDR3 runs to 15 residues. The V gene lost 5 bases and the J gene lost 6 bases, with 17 bases spanning the gap. Germline V gene lookup returns CDR1 SGHVT and CDR2 SQSDAQ. This CDR3 reads CASSGRSLWGNEQFF. The CDR3 DNA reads as TGTGCCAGCAGCGGCCGGTCCCTTTGGGGCAATGAGCAGTTCTTC.

In this sample, this clonotype turned up a few times. The rearrangement joins TRBV7-9 to TRBJ1-5; D is perhaps TRBD1 (5 bases). CDR3 size: 14 residues. Trimming left V 5 bases short and J 6 bases short, with 14 bases between. Per the germline V gene, CDR1 is SEHNR and CDR2 is FQNEAQ (reference sequence). Here the CDR3 reads CASSRAGQGQPQHF. DNA of the CDR3: TGTGCCAGCAGCCGTGCGGGGCAGGGTCAGCCCCAGCATTTT.

This clonotype was counted once. Germline is not matched at one junction end, which may reflect a read error. The gene calls are TRBV7-2 and TRBJ1-1; weak D call: TRBD1 (6 bases). This CDR3 has 15 amino acids. Looked up from germline, CDR1 is SGHTA and CDR2 is FQGNSA. The CDR3 here is CASNPWGGRDTEASF. The CDR3, as DNA: TGTGCCAGCAACCCCTGGGGGGGGCGAGACACTGAAGCTTCCTTT.